Below are 17 T cell receptor beta chains sequenced from a single sample in a study of Tregs in tolerant kidney transplant recipients. Method: immunoSEQ multiplex PCR; TCRdb's copy keeps in-frame clones and lacks some. This sample's table has about 31,000 clones. Mixed chimerism was transient after nonmyeloablative marrow transplants from related graft donors. The material was CD4+ T cells from blood (PBMCs), obtained 24 months after the transplant. The source is a human patient who received a combined kidney and bone marrow transplant. A share of the T cells may be of graft donor origin.

Note on this clone: The read comes to an end 3 residues before the CDR3 does, leaving the germline J gene to fill in the end. J is TRBJ2-1 and V is TRBV20-1; D may be TRBD1 (5 bases). The CDR3 runs to 15 residues. Germline V gives CDR1 DFQATT, CDR2 SNEGSKA (reference sequence). V lost 5 bases to trimming and J lost 0 bases, with 14 bases between them. The part of the CDR3 DNA that was read is TGCAGTGCTGGTCTGGGGCCGAGCTCCTACAATGAG. Residues: CSAGLGPSSYNE. The whole CDR3 protein is CSAGLGPSSYNEQFF.

Concerning this clone itself: The read finishes 3 residues shy of the CDR3 end, and the germline J gene is used to complete it. The chain links TRBV30 to TRBJ1-6; TRBD1 might be the D (5 bases). V lost 2 bases and J 5 bases, leaving 13 bases between the germline ends. This CDR3 has 15 residues. Germline-derived CDR1 and CDR2 are GTSNPN and SVGIG (reference sequence). The sequenced CDR3 bases are TGTGCCTGGAGTCTCGGGGGACGGAATAATTCACCC. Translating gives CAWSLGGRNNSP. The whole CDR3 is CAWSLGGRNNSPLHF.

Remarks on this clone: The CDR3 end lies 3 residues beyond the end of the read and is filled in from the germline J gene. The rearrangement links TRBV6-2 or TRBV6-3 to TRBJ1-2; D gene uncertain. Germline CDR1 and CDR2: MNHEY and SVGEGT. This CDR3 comprises 13 residues. The sequenced part of the CDR3 DNA is TGTGCCAGCAGAACCGGTGACAAGCCCGGC. Its translation: CASRTGDKPG. The full CDR3 is CASRTGDKPGYTF.

A note on this clone: The read is 3 residues too short to cover the CDR3 end, so that end is filled in from the germline J gene. V is TRBV2 and J is TRBJ1-5; D uncertain. Trimming stripped 5 bases from V and 2 bases from J, with 10 bases between. Germline CDR1 SNHLY, CDR2 FYNNEI. The CDR3 is 14 residues long. CDR3 region: CASSFMIGNQPQHF. The CDR3 bases that were read are TGTGCCAGCAGTTTCATGATAGGCAATCAGCCC.

With regard to this clone: The CDR3 is cut off 3 residues early in the read; its end comes from the germline J gene. This chain connects TRBV6-2 or TRBV6-3 to TRBJ2-1; D gene uncertain. The V gene's germline CDR1 is MNHEY and CDR2 SVGEGT. There are 14 residues in the CDR3. The V and J ends lost 2 bases and 6 bases respectively, with 11 bases between them. This CDR3 reads CASSYGSKSNEQFF. CDR3 DNA, as far as it was read: TGTGCCAGCAGTTACGGTAGTAAGAGCAATGAG.

On this clone itself: The read ends 3 residues shy of where the CDR3 ends; the end is completed using the germline J gene. The chain is built from TRBV5-1 and TRBJ1-1; D gene ambiguous. Trimming pared 0 bases from V and 1 base from J, leaving 10 bases between. This CDR3 has 15 amino acids. Germline V gene data show CDR1 as SGHRS and CDR2 as YFSETQ. The CDR3 reads CASSLAGVWNTEAFF. CDR3 DNA (partial): TGCGCCAGCAGCTTGGCCGGGGTCTGGAACACTGAA.

Concerning this clone itself: Read sequence stops 3 residues before the CDR3 end, and the germline J gene provides the missing end. The chain is built from TRBV11-3 and TRBJ2-2; 9 nucleotides match TRBD1. There are 15 residues in the CDR3. The V gene's germline CDR1 is SGHNT and CDR2 YENEEA. Trimming took 5 bases from V and 1 from J; bases not matched to a gene: 2. CDR3 amino acids: CASSLGQGNTGELFF. The part of the CDR3 DNA that was read is TGTGCCAGCAGCCTGGGACAGGGGAACACCGGGGAG. The variable domain in full, completed from reference TRBV11-3 and TRBJ2-2, reads EAGVVQSPRYKIIEKKQPVAFWCNPISGHNTLYWYLQNLGQGPELLIRYENEEAVDDSQLPKDRFSAERLKGVDSTLKIQPAELGDSAVYLCASSLGQGNTGELFFGEGSRLTVL.

As regards this clone: The CDR3 end is not reached by the read, which stops 3 residues before it; the germline J gene fills it in. The chain is built from TRBV5-6 and TRBJ2-7, with 9 bases fitting TRBD2. V shed 0 bases, J shed 6 bases, and the junction held 7 bases outside the gene matches. CDR1 SGHDT and CDR2 YYEEEE come from the germline V gene. This CDR3 spans 15 amino acids. Incomplete CDR3 DNA: TGTGCCAGCAGCTTGGTTCTAGCGGGACGCCTCGAG. Its protein is CASSLVLAGRLE. The whole CDR3 reads CASSLVLAGRLEQYF.

In the case of this clone: The read ends 3 residues early relative to the CDR3; the germline J gene fills the gap. The chain recombines TRBV20-1 with TRBJ2-7; no definite D call. Trimming stripped 1 base from V and 3 bases from J, with 4 bases between. CDR3 length equals 11 residues. Germline V gives CDR1 DFQATT, CDR2 SNEGSKA (reference sequence). CDR3 DNA, as far as it was read: TGCAGTGCTAGAGGGCTCTACGAG. This gives the protein CSARGLYE. The full CDR3 sequence reads CSARGLYEQYF.

As for this clone: The sequence runs out 3 residues before the end of the CDR3; the remainder is reconstructed from the germline J gene. V is TRBV2 and J is TRBJ2-1; 10 bases are shared with TRBD2. Germline V gene sequence: CDR1 SNHLY, CDR2 FYNNEI. The CDR3 runs to 15 residues. Germline trimming cut 7 bases from V and 5 bases from J; bases unmatched to any gene: 8. CDR3 DNA (partial): TGTGCCAGCACCCCTAGCGGGAGAGTAAACAATGAG. Amino acids: CASTPSGRVNNE. The full CDR3 is CASTPSGRVNNEQFF.

In the case of this clone: The observed sequence ends 3 residues before the CDR3 terminus, with the missing tail filled in from the germline J gene. The V and J genes are TRBV29-1 and TRBJ2-5; the match to TRBD1 covers 8 bases. V lost 6 bases to trimming and J lost 1 base; unmatched junction nucleotides: 4. CDR3 length: 13 residues. Germline CDR1 is SQVTM and CDR2 is ANQGSEA. CDR3 loop: CSVVGQGQETQYF. Incomplete CDR3 DNA: TGCAGCGTCGTCGGACAGGGCCAAGAGACC.

Concerning this clone itself: The CDR3 goes on 3 residues after the read ends, and that part is filled in from the germline J gene. The chain has TRBV19 and TRBJ2-3, with D possibly being TRBD1 (5 bases). The germline CDR1 and CDR2 sequences are LNHDA and SQIVND (reference sequence). The CDR3 runs to 16 residues. The V and J ends lost 3 bases and 1 base respectively, with 14 bases between them. The chain's CDR3 is CASSIPRGKGTDTQYF. The sequenced part of the CDR3 DNA is TGTGCCAGTAGTATCCCTAGGGGAAAAGGCACAGATACG.

On this clone: The read is 3 residues too short to cover the CDR3 end, so that end is filled in from the germline J gene. The chain couples TRBV4-2 to TRBJ2-1, with D tentatively TRBD2 (6 bases). Germline CDR1 LGHNA, CDR2 YNFKEQ. The CDR3 has 16 amino acids. Trimming left V 3 bases short and J 4 bases short, with 16 bases between. This chain's CDR3 is CASSHAGGAQYNEQFF. Incomplete CDR3 DNA: TGTGCCAGCAGCCATGCCGGCGGGGCGCAGTACAATGAG.

Regarding this clone: The read halts 3 residues ahead of the CDR3 end, with the missing end drawn from the germline J gene. This chain connects TRBV7-2 to TRBJ1-1, with D maybe TRBD1 (6 bases). Germline-derived CDR1 and CDR2 are SGHTA and FQGNSA. Trimming removed 5 bases from V and 5 bases from J, with 12 bases in between. The CDR3 length is 13 residues. The chain's CDR3 is CASSPTGWTEAFF. The covered CDR3 bases are TGTGCCAGCAGCCCAACAGGGTGGACTGAA.

Details on this clone: With the read ending 3 residues before the CDR3 end, the germline J gene is used to fill in that end. This rearrangement joins TRBV30 to TRBJ2-1, with TRBD2 identical over 15 bases. The germline V gene encodes CDR1 GTSNPN and CDR2 SVGIG (reference sequence). V shed 1 base, J shed 4 bases, and the junction held 5 bases outside the gene matches. CDR3 size: 17 residues. CDR3 loop: CAWSGTSGGGLYNEQFF. The CDR3 DNA, read in part, is TGTGCCTGGAGTGGGACTAGCGGGGGGGGGCTTTACAATGAG.

To note about this clone: The read ends 3 residues before the CDR3 terminus; that terminus is restored from the germline J gene. This rearrangement joins TRBV5-1 to TRBJ2-3; D is undetermined. V was pared by 0 bases and J by 6 bases, with 5 bases between. The CDR3 sequence is 12 residues long. Per the germline V gene, CDR1 is SGHRS and CDR2 is YFSETQ. Partial CDR3 DNA: TGCGCCAGCAGCTTGGGCGAGGATACG. It is translated as CASSLGEDT. The whole CDR3 sequence reads CASSLGEDTQYF.

Comment on this clone: The CDR3 goes on 3 residues after the read ends, and that part is filled in from the germline J gene. This chain joins TRBV9 and TRBJ2-2; TRBD2 is a possible D gene (6 bases). The CDR3 is 16 residues long. CDR1 and CDR2 (germline): SGDLS, YYNGEE. V lost 0 bases to trimming and J lost 4 bases, with 13 bases between them. CDR3 loop: CASSVDTTGGTGELFF. CDR3 DNA (partial): TGTGCCAGCAGCGTAGATACGACCGGGGGCACCGGGGAG.